The 27 T cell receptor beta chains given below trace back to one sample, sequenced in a study of Ad26.COV2.S vaccination and SARS-CoV-2 variants. Data came from immunoSEQ multiplex PCR; TCRdb stores just in-frame clones and leaves some out. This table has 350,000 to 450,000 clones, 83% appearing once. The treatment was: 15 to 20 received Ad26.COV2.S at low or high dose, single or two shots; several received placebo; per-sample allocation not given. Specimen acquisition occurred on day 63 following the initial vaccine or placebo injection. The specimen comprised peripheral blood, sampled in a trial of Ad26.COV2.S vaccine versus placebo. The receptor set was obtained from a person aged 18-65 years who received the Ad26.COV2.S COVID-19 vaccine or a placebo.

This chain links TRBV7-2 with TRBJ2-1; 10 bases fit TRBD1. Germline V gene data show CDR1 as SGHTA and CDR2 as FQGNSA. This CDR3 spans 14 amino acids. V trimming: 2 bases; J trimming: 9 bases; junction bases outside the gene matches: 4. DNA of the CDR3: TGTGCCAGCAGCTTAATTAGGGACAGGGGTGAGCAGTTCTTC. It encodes CASSLIRDRGEQFF.

This chain uses TRBV2 with TRBJ2-5, with 7 bases lining up with TRBD1. The CDR3 is made up of 14 amino acids. CDR1 is SNHLY, CDR2 FYNNEI, per germline. The V gene end was trimmed by 5 bases and the J gene end by 4 bases; junction bases not matched to a gene: 7. CDR3 protein: CASSIGGWGETQYF. The DNA for the CDR3 is TGTGCCAGCAGTATAGGGGGCTGGGGAGAGACCCAGTACTTC. The full variable domain, with the rest looked up from reference TRBV2 and TRBJ2-5, is EPEVTQTPSHQVTQMGQEVILRCVPISNHLYFYWYRQILGQKVEFLVSFYNNEISEKSEIFDDQFSVERPDGSNFTLKIRSTKLEDSAMYFCASSIGGWGETQYFGPGTRLLVL.

This clone was counted once. The CDR3 sequence: CASSFGRGSTDTQYF. As DNA, the CDR3 is TGTGCCAGCAGTTTCGGCAGGGGGAGCACAGATACGCAGTATTTT. The V and J genes are TRBV5-4 and TRBJ2-3; TRBD1 matches 7 bases. V was pared by 5 bases and J by 0 bases, with 6 bases of the junction left unmatched. Germline V gene lookup returns CDR1 SGHNT and CDR2 YYREEE (reference sequence). This CDR3 is built from 15 residues.

Ten or more counts support this clone. This rearrangement joins TRBV4-2 to TRBJ2-5; possible D gene TRBD2, 7 bases. CDR1 and CDR2 (germline): LGHNA, YNFKEQ. The length of the CDR3 is 17 residues. V was pared by 3 bases and J by 1 base, with 18 bases between. The CDR3 DNA follows: TGTGCCAGCAGCCAGAGGGGGGCGGGAGCCTCCCAAGAGACCCAGTACTTC. Translating gives CASSQRGAGASQETQYF.

J is TRBJ2-7 and V is TRBV6-2 or TRBV6-3; no clear D. Germline CDR1 reads MNHEY; CDR2 reads SVGEGT. This CDR3 comprises 12 residues. V lost 0 bases, J lost 4 bases, and 4 bases lay in between. CDR3 amino acids: CASSYSRYEQYF. As DNA, the CDR3 is TGTGCCAGCAGTTACTCGCGTTACGAGCAGTACTTC.

V is TRBV5-1 and J is TRBJ1-4, with D maybe TRBD1 (6 bases). V gave up 4 bases and J gave up 9 bases, with 19 bases separating them. The germline V gene encodes CDR1 SGHRS and CDR2 YFSETQ. The CDR3 has 15 residues. In nucleotides, the CDR3 is TGCGCCAGCAGCGAAGCGACAGGCGATAGTCAAAAACTGTTTTTT. Protein sequence: CASSEATGDSQKLFF.

CDR3 region: CASSPLEGSLFTDTQYF. CDR3 nucleotide sequence: TGTGCCAGCAGCCCCCTCGAAGGATCCCTATTCACAGATACGCAGTATTTT. V usage is TRBV9 and J usage is TRBJ2-3; no clear D. Germline V gene lookup returns CDR1 SGDLS and CDR2 YYNGEE. The CDR3 length is 17 residues. V was shortened by 4 bases and J by 2 bases, with 20 bases between the two germline ends.

The chain has TRBV29-1 and TRBJ2-1, with 10 bases matching TRBD1. Trimming removed 8 bases from V and 8 bases from J; junction bases left unmatched: 3. Germline-derived CDR1 and CDR2 are SQVTM and ANQGSEA. This CDR3 has 11 residues. In DNA form, the CDR3 reads TGCAGCCTTGGGACAGGGGATGAGCAGTTCTTC. Translated: CSLGTGDEQFF.

The chain recombines TRBV7-6 with TRBJ2-5; 8 bases are shared with TRBD1. CDR3 length equals 14 residues. V shed 3 bases and J 4 bases; nucleotides not matched to a gene: 4. Germline CDR1 and CDR2: SGHVS and FNYEAQ. CDR3 residues: CASSLIGQGETQYF. CDR3 bases: TGTGCCAGCAGCTTGATAGGACAGGGAGAGACCCAGTACTTC.

The V call is TRBV11-2, the J call TRBJ1-1; no clear D. From germline, CDR1 is SGHAT and CDR2 FQNNGV. Trimming left V 4 bases short and J 1 base short, with 10 bases between. There are 14 residues in the CDR3. The CDR3 coding sequence is TGTGCCAGCAGCTCGACATACGGGAACACTGAAGCTTTCTTT. Protein: CASSSTYGNTEAFF.

This clone was detected only once. This rearrangement joins TRBV30 to TRBJ1-2; unclear D gene. Germline V gene sequence: CDR1 GTSNPN, CDR2 SVGIG (reference sequence). This CDR3 is 14 amino acids long. V was shortened by 7 bases and J by 0 bases, with 15 bases between the two germline ends. For the CDR3, the DNA is TGTGCCTTAACCCCCGGGTCAGCTAACTATGGCTACACCTTC. Its protein product is CALTPGSANYGYTF.

The chain recombines TRBV4-1 with TRBJ2-5, with D perhaps TRBD2 (6 bases). This CDR3 comprises 15 residues. The V gene's germline CDR1 is MGHRA and CDR2 YSYEKL. V lost 4 bases and J lost 5, with 17 bases in between. CDR3 in DNA: TGCGCCAGCAGCCCCCTCTCGGGGGAAAAGGAGACCCAGTACTTC. Translated: CASSPLSGEKETQYF.

V usage is TRBV5-4 and J usage is TRBJ1-4; D remains unclear. The CDR3 spans 14 residues. Germline V gene lookup returns CDR1 SGHNT and CDR2 YYREEE (reference sequence). V was pared by 1 base and J by 0 bases, with 4 bases between. CDR3 in amino acids: CASSLSATNEKLFF. In DNA form, the CDR3 reads TGTGCCAGCAGCTTGAGTGCAACTAATGAAAAACTGTTTTTT.

This sequence joins TRBV5-4 and TRBJ1-2, with D tentatively TRBD1 (5 bases). The CDR3 covers 15 residues. Germline CDR1 reads SGHNT; CDR2 reads YYREEE (reference sequence). The V and J ends lost 5 bases and 0 bases respectively, with 14 bases between them. Here the CDR3 reads CASRGGAGPNYGYTF. DNA for the CDR3: TGTGCCAGCAGGGGAGGGGCAGGGCCTAACTATGGCTACACCTTC. Full variable domain (remainder filled in from reference TRBV5-4 and TRBJ1-2): ETGVTQSPTHLIKTRGQQVTLRCSSQSGHNTVSWYQQALGQGPQFIFQYYREEENGRGNFPPRFSGLQFPNYSSELNVNALELDDSALYLCASRGGAGPNYGYTFGSGTRLTVV.

V and J are TRBV9 and TRBJ2-1; 11 bases map to TRBD2. Trimming removed 4 bases from V and 7 bases from J; junction bases left unmatched: 4. From germline, CDR1 is SGDLS and CDR2 YYNGEE. This CDR3 region has 14 residues. CDR3 sequence (DNA): TGTGCCAGCAGCTTTAGCGGGGGGGCGAATGAGCAGTTCTTC. Its protein is CASSFSGGANEQFF.

CDR3: CASSLVGAGETQYF. The CDR3 region has the DNA TGCGCCAGCAGCTTGGTAGGGGCAGGGGAGACCCAGTACTTC. V and J are TRBV5-1 and TRBJ2-5; a possible D gene is TRBD1 (5 bases). The CDR3 has 14 residues. Trimming removed 0 bases at V and 5 bases at J, with 11 bases between. Germline V gene lookup returns CDR1 SGHRS and CDR2 YFSETQ.

Written as DNA, the CDR3 is TGTGCCAGCAGTTCCTTAGCGGGAGTAGTAGGGAATGAGCAGTTCTTC. Protein product: CASSSLAGVVGNEQFF. The chain employs TRBV6-5 and TRBJ2-1; the match to TRBD2 covers 9 bases. In germline, CDR1 is MNHEY, CDR2 SVGAGI. The CDR3 covers 16 residues. The J segment lost 7 bases and the V segment lost 4 bases, leaving 11 bases of the junction unmatched.

The V and J genes are TRBV5-4 and TRBJ2-7; TRBD1 matches 7 bases. Trimming cost V 1 base and J 3 bases; bases outside gene matches: 4. Germline CDR1 SGHNT, CDR2 YYREEE (reference sequence). The CDR3 runs 14 residues. The CDR3 here is CASSLKGASYEQYF. The CDR3 DNA sequence: TGTGCCAGCAGCTTGAAGGGGGCAAGCTACGAGCAGTACTTC.

V gene TRBV12-3 or TRBV12-4 combines with J gene TRBJ1-1; D is unclear. The CDR3 sequence is 11 residues long. Trimming stripped 5 bases from V and 3 bases from J, with 4 bases between. In nucleotides, the CDR3 is TGTGCCAGCAGTAGGCACACTGAAGCTTTCTTT. Its protein product is CASSRHTEAFF.

This clone occurred once. V gene TRBV29-1 combines with J gene TRBJ2-7, with D possibly called TRBD1 or TRBD2 (5 bases each). Germline V gene sequence: CDR1 SQVTM, CDR2 ANQGSEA. CDR3 length equals 12 residues. The V end was cut by 8 bases, the J end by 3 bases, with 14 bases between. In nucleotides, the CDR3 is TGCAGCACTCGGGACGGAGGCTACGAGCAGTACTTC. This sequence encodes CSTRDGGYEQYF.

The rearrangement uses TRBV24-1 and TRBJ2-5; D gene ambiguous. V was cut by 5 bases and J by 0 bases, with 3 bases left in between. The CDR3 is 12 amino acids. Germline CDR1 KGHDR, CDR2 SFDVKD. The DNA for the CDR3 is TGTGCCACCAGTGGTAACCAAGAGACCCAGTACTTC. It translates to CATSGNQETQYF.

The chain joins TRBV29-1 to TRBJ1-1, with D possibly being TRBD1 (5 bases). Trimming removed 5 bases at V and 7 bases at J, with 11 bases between. The CDR3 is 11 amino acids. From germline, CDR1 is SQVTM and CDR2 ANQGSEA. The CDR3 DNA sequence: TGCAGCGTTTCTAGACAGAATGAAGCTTTCTTT. Amino acid sequence: CSVSRQNEAFF.

The chain combines TRBV30 with TRBJ2-2; possible D gene TRBD1, 5 bases. The V and J ends lost 4 bases and 6 bases respectively, with 15 bases between them. Germline V gene sequence: CDR1 GTSNPN, CDR2 SVGIG (reference sequence). This CDR3 has 14 amino acids. CDR3 sequence: CAWNLIQGSGELFF. DNA of the CDR3: TGTGCCTGGAACCTCATCCAGGGCTCCGGGGAGCTGTTTTTT.

This clone was seen a few times. As DNA, the CDR3 is TGTGCCAGCAGCCAAGATCTGCCGAACACTGAAGCTTTCTTT. Translating it yields CASSQDLPNTEAFF. The J gene is TRBJ1-1, the V gene TRBV14, with D unresolved. CDR3 length: 14 residues. Trimming took 0 bases from V and 1 from J, leaving 6 bases between them. The germline CDR1 and CDR2 sequences are SGHDN and FVKESK.

The rearrangement joins TRBV5-1 to TRBJ2-7; D might be TRBD2 (7 bases). The CDR3 loop spans 19 amino acids. V gave up 4 bases and J gave up 0 bases, with 26 bases separating them. Germline CDR1 reads SGHRS; CDR2 reads YFSETQ. For the CDR3, the DNA is TGCGCCAGCAGCCCGGGACACCTCTTACTAGCGATGCACTCCTACGAGCAGTACTTC. It encodes CASSPGHLLLAMHSYEQYF.

The genes are TRBV7-2 and TRBJ2-2; 7 positions match TRBD2. This CDR3 is 16 amino acids long. J lost 5 bases, V lost 3 bases, and 9 bases had no gene match. Germline values: CDR1 SGHTA, CDR2 FQGNSA. The CDR3 bases are TGTGCCAGCAGCTTTGCCGGACTAGTAAAGACCGGGGAGCTGTTTTTT. As protein: CASSFAGLVKTGELFF.

This chain connects TRBV6-5 to TRBJ2-1, with TRBD2 matching over 9 bases. There are 14 residues in the CDR3. The germline gives CDR1 MNHEY, CDR2 SVGAGI. The V segment lost 6 bases and the J segment 9 bases; nucleotides outside the gene matches: 9. CDR3 nucleotide sequence: TGTGCCAGCAGGATAGCGGGAGAGATACCTGAGCAGTTCTTC. Translated: CASRIAGEIPEQFF.